Each of the 5 T cell receptor beta chains below was sequenced from the same sample in a study of regulatory T cells in long-lasting Graves disease. This sample's time point: newly diagnosed GD, antithyroid drugs for less than 3 months. PBMCs provided the RNA from which the TCR library was made. CDR3 regions were amplified by Arm-PCR using iRepertoire HTBI primers to build TCR beta libraries. TCRdb passed the multiplex PCR reads through MiXCR, listing each CDR3 protein once. The repertoire holds 200,000 to 250,000 distinct CDR3 sequences, with about 17% as singletons. Sample: peripheral blood mononuclear cells (PBMCs), taken at new diagnosis, from a patient treated with antithyroid drugs. These receptors all stem from a female donor with Graves disease.

This clonotype was picked up many times. J is TRBJ2-1 and V is TRBV2; 9 bases align to TRBD1. The CDR3 totals 15 residues. Germline V gene data show CDR1 as SNHLY and CDR2 as FYNNEI. V gave up 5 bases and J gave up 0 bases; unmatched junction bases: 2. The CDR3 DNA reads as TGTGCCAGCAGTTTACAGGGGGCCTCCTACAATGAGCAGTTCTTC. Encoded protein: CASSLQGASYNEQFF.

The CDR3 spells CAWSGVGANYGYTF. The CDR3 DNA is TGTGCCTGGAGTGGCGTCGGAGCTAACTATGGCTACACCTTC. The chain uses TRBV30 and TRBJ1-2; no definite D call. The V end lost 1 base, the J end lost 0 bases, and 9 bases lay between the germline ends. The CDR3 has 14 residues. The germline CDR1 and CDR2 sequences are GTSNPN and SVGIG (reference sequence).

The genes are TRBV7-2 and TRBJ2-1; TRBD2 matches at 10 bases. V was clipped by 4 bases and J by 6 bases; unmatched bases: 18. Germline V gives CDR1 SGHTA, CDR2 FQGNSA. This CDR3 is 19 amino acids long. The CDR3 protein is CASSYRPRPGLAQGNEQFF. The CDR3 DNA reads TGTGCCAGCAGCTACCGCCCCCGCCCGGGACTAGCGCAGGGCAATGAGCAGTTCTTC.

The chain carries TRBV9 and TRBJ2-7, with TRBD2 identical over 12 bases. Germline values: CDR1 SGDLS, CDR2 YYNGEE. V gave up 3 bases and J gave up 4 bases; unmatched junction bases: 8. The CDR3 has 16 residues. The CDR3 sequence is CASSAPSGRAGYEQYF. CDR3 DNA: TGTGCCAGCAGCGCACCTAGCGGGAGGGCCGGGTACGAGCAGTACTTC. The full variable domain, its missing parts supplied by reference TRBV9 and TRBJ2-7, is DSGVTQTPKHLITATGQRVTLRCSPRSGDLSVYWYQQSLDQGLQFLIQYYNGEERAKGNILERFSAQQFPDLHSELNLSSLELGDSALYFCASSAPSGRAGYEQYFGPGTRLTVT.

This clonotype has at least ten counts. The chain combines TRBV25-1 with TRBJ1-1, with D possibly matching TRBD1 (6 bases). Per germline, CDR1 MGHDK and CDR2 SYGVNS. This CDR3 contains 15 residues. V was pared by 6 bases and J by 1 base, with 15 bases between. The CDR3 nucleotides read TGTGCCAGCAGGGACTACGGACAGCCGAACACTGAAGCTTTCTTT. Translation: CASRDYGQPNTEAFF. Full variable domain (missing parts from reference TRBV25-1 and TRBJ1-1): EADIYQTPRYLVIGTGKKITLECSQTMGHDKMYWYQQDPGMELHLIHYSYGVNSTEKGDLSSESTVSRIRTEHFPLTLESARPSHTSQYLCASRDYGQPNTEAFFGQGTRLTVV.